The 27 T cell receptor beta chains below come from one sample, sequenced in a study of T cell responses to AZD1222 COVID-19 vaccine (dated by TCRdb to the early 2020s). The time point label for this specimen denotes: baseline before first vaccination. The method behind the library was the immunoSEQ multiplex PCR assay. In its TCRdb copy, this immuneACCESS table keeps in-frame sequences only and misses some clones. Where compared with another copy, unresolved V genes explain less than half of these, and the others have no known cause. This sample holds around 200,000 clones; over 85% were observed only once. The ten largest clones represent approximately 3.9% of the sample. The sample consisted of peripheral blood, taken on day 0 of AZD1222 vaccination. The receptors shown here come from an adult in good health.

The chain uses TRBV12-2 and TRBJ1-4; TRBD1, the table's D call, was not compared with the DNA. TRBV12-2 is a known pseudogene. The CDR3 is made up of 17 amino acids. CDR3 DNA: TGTGCAAGTCGCCCAACGACAGTGCCCTCAACTAATGAAAAACTGTTTTTT. It specifies CASRPTTVPSTNEKLFF.

The gene calls are TRBV5-8 and TRBJ1-5; possibly TRBD1 for D (6 bases). V was shortened by 0 bases and J by 1 base, with 14 bases between the two germline ends. The germline V gene encodes CDR1 SGHTS and CDR2 YDEGEE. The CDR3 covers 17 residues. The CDR3 DNA follows: TGTGCCAGCAGCTTGGTGGGGAGGGGGGCAAGCAATCAGCCCCAGCATTTT. Protein sequence: CASSLVGRGASNQPQHF.

V and J are TRBV6-5 and TRBJ2-7, with 9 bases matching TRBD1. The CDR3 has 16 residues. Germline assignment: CDR1 MNHEY and CDR2 SVGAGI. The J segment lost 5 bases and the V segment lost 4 bases, leaving 12 bases of the junction unmatched. CDR3 protein: CASSFRPGTGSNEQYF. CDR3 in DNA: TGTGCCAGCAGTTTTCGACCCGGGACAGGGAGTAACGAGCAGTACTTC.

V is TRBV11-2 and J is TRBJ1-5; unclear D gene. V lost 3 bases and J lost 5, with 8 bases in between. Germline-derived CDR1 and CDR2 are SGHAT and FQNNGV. The CDR3 spans 13 residues. The CDR3 reads CASSFERDQPQHF. CDR3 DNA: TGTGCCAGCAGCTTTGAAAGGGATCAGCCCCAGCATTTT.

The rearrangement links TRBV5-1 to TRBJ1-1; D is possibly TRBD1 (5 bases). The CDR3 sequence is 15 residues long. Germline CDR1 and CDR2: SGHRS and YFSETQ. With 5 bases removed from V and 4 bases from J, the gap between germline ends came to 18 bases. Written as DNA, the CDR3 is TGCGCCAGCAGTCCTCGTCCGGGGCCAGGCACTGAAGCTTTCTTT. Translating gives CASSPRPGPGTEAFF. The full variable domain, rest sourced from reference TRBV5-1 and TRBJ1-1, is KAGVTQTPRYLIKTRGQQVTLSCSPISGHRSVSWYQQTPGQGLQFLFEYFSETQRNKGNFPGRFSGRQFSNSRSEMNVSTLELGDSALYLCASSPRPGPGTEAFFGQGTRLTVV.

The chain uses TRBV4-2 and TRBJ2-2; no clear D gene. CDR1 LGHNA and CDR2 YNFKEQ come from the germline V gene. Trimming pared 1 base from V and 0 bases from J, leaving 9 bases between. This CDR3 contains 16 residues. The CDR3 is CASSQGYGANTGELFF. CDR3 coding DNA: TGTGCCAGCAGCCAAGGCTACGGAGCGAACACCGGGGAGCTGTTTTTT.

The chain is built from TRBV10-3 and TRBJ1-1, with TRBD1 matching 7 bases. In germline, CDR1 is ENHRY, CDR2 SYGVKD. CDR3 length: 13 residues. Germline trimming cut 8 bases from V and 12 bases from J; bases unmatched to any gene: 15. CDR3 protein: CAIQGEGVSGSFF. DNA for the CDR3: TGTGCCATCCAGGGGGAGGGGGTTTCGGGATCTTTCTTT.

V is TRBV2 and J is TRBJ1-6, with 7 bases fitting TRBD1. Germline trimming cut 8 bases from V and 13 bases from J; bases unmatched to any gene: 14. Germline V CDR1 and CDR2: SNHLY, FYNNEI. CDR3 length: 14 residues. The chain's CDR3 is CASSPGQRRGPLHF. CDR3 sequence (DNA): TGTGCCAGCTCACCGGGACAGCGTCGCGGTCCCCTCCACTTT.

The CDR3 sequence: CSVWMGAGNNQPQHF. CDR3 nucleotide sequence: TGCAGCGTTTGGATGGGGGCGGGGAATAATCAGCCCCAGCATTTT. V gene TRBV29-1 combines with J gene TRBJ1-5, with a weak D call TRBD1 (6 bases). The ends were cut back, 5 bases at V and 4 bases at J, with 18 bases in the middle. Germline-derived CDR1 and CDR2 are SQVTM and ANQGSEA. This CDR3 is built from 15 residues.

The V and J genes are TRBV4-1 and TRBJ1-6, with 7 bases aligning to TRBD1. CDR1 is MGHRA, CDR2 YSYEKL, per germline. Unmatched junction bases numbered 5, after V lost 11 bases and J lost 4 bases. The CDR3 sequence is 13 residues long. CDR3 nucleotides: TGCGCCTCGGCAGGGGGTTATAATTCACCCCTCCACTTT. It is translated as CASAGGYNSPLHF.

This clone was seen only a few times. V is TRBV4-1 and J is TRBJ2-3; D remains unclear. V dropped 3 bases and J dropped 0 bases, with 13 bases sitting between them. This CDR3 is 16 amino acids long. Germline CDR1 is MGHRA and CDR2 is YSYEKL. The CDR3 sequence: CASSQYWGESTDTQYF. The CDR3 DNA follows: TGCGCCAGCAGCCAGTATTGGGGTGAGAGCACAGATACGCAGTATTTT.

The chain couples TRBV3-1 (or the pseudogene TRBV3-2) to TRBJ1-1; the D is unclear. V was cut by 5 bases and J by 12 bases, with 19 bases left in between. Germline-derived CDR1 and CDR2 are LGHDT and YNNKEL (reference sequence). CDR3 size: 13 residues. The CDR3 coding sequence is TGTGCCAGCAGCGGAAATCGTTGGACCGGAACTTTCTTT. This translates into CASSGNRWTGTFF.

The rearrangement joins TRBV28 to TRBJ2-3; perhaps TRBD2 as D (6 bases). V dropped 4 bases and J dropped 2 bases, with 16 bases sitting between them. Germline CDR1 MDHEN, CDR2 SYDVKM. The CDR3 length is 16 residues. This CDR3 is CASSSPSVSNTDTQYF. The DNA for the CDR3 is TGTGCCAGCAGTTCCCCTAGCGTTAGTAACACAGATACGCAGTATTTT.

This clone has just one count. CDR3 sequence reads: CASSFSSHNEQFF. The CDR3 nucleotides are TGTGCCAGCAGCTTTTCTAGCCACAATGAGCAGTTCTTC. The gene calls are TRBV7-2 and TRBJ2-1; TRBD2 might be the D (5 bases). This CDR3 is built from 13 residues. V shed 3 bases and J shed 5 bases, with 8 bases lying between them. CDR1 SGHTA and CDR2 FQGNSA come from the germline V gene.

This clone was counted a single time. The chain recombines TRBV7-9 with TRBJ1-2; D is perhaps TRBD1 (5 bases). This CDR3 is built from 14 residues. V lost 3 bases and J 0 bases, leaving 8 bases between the germline ends. CDR1 is SEHNR and CDR2 is FQNEAQ in the germline V gene (reference sequence). The CDR3 region is CASSFGAANYGYTF. CDR3 nucleotide sequence: TGTGCCAGCAGCTTCGGGGCTGCTAACTATGGCTACACCTTC.

The rearrangement uses TRBV28 and TRBJ1-2; D possibly corresponds to TRBD1 (6 bases). Germline loops: CDR1 MDHEN, CDR2 SYDVKM. The CDR3 length is 14 residues. Between the trimmed V and J ends, which lost 2 bases and 2 bases, there was a span of 9 bases. CDR3 DNA sequence: TGTGCCAGCAGTTTACCAGGACAGAACTATGGCTACACCTTC. It yields the protein CASSLPGQNYGYTF.

The chain combines TRBV5-1 with TRBJ2-7; 9 bases are a match to TRBD2. Germline assignment: CDR1 SGHRS and CDR2 YFSETQ. V lost 2 bases, J lost 5 bases, and 8 bases stayed unmatched. The CDR3 spans 15 residues. CDR3 sequence reads: CASSFSGSPFDEQYF. The CDR3 nucleotides are TGCGCCAGCAGCTTTAGCGGGAGTCCCTTTGACGAGCAGTACTTC.

This chain links TRBV6-1 with TRBJ1-6; D gene ambiguous. Germline CDR1 reads MNHNS; CDR2 reads SASEGT. This CDR3 has 15 residues. V lost 3 bases, J lost 0 bases, and 6 bases lay in between. The CDR3: CASSEEGSYNSPLHF. DNA of the CDR3: TGTGCCAGCAGTGAGGAGGGCTCCTATAATTCACCCCTCCACTTT.

The chain is built from TRBV18 and TRBJ1-5, with 7 bases matching TRBD1. Germline V gene sequence: CDR1 KGHSH, CDR2 LQKENI. CDR3 size: 15 residues. The ends lost 3 bases at V and 6 bases at J; junction bases unmatched: 8. The CDR3 coding sequence is TGTGCCAGCTCACCGGGTCCCCAGGGGGGTCAGCCCCAGCATTTT. Residues: CASSPGPQGGQPQHF. Full variable domain (remainder filled in from reference TRBV18 and TRBJ1-5): NAGVMQNPRHLVRRRGQEARLRCSPMKGHSHVYWYRQLPEEGLKFMVYLQKENIIDESGMPKERFSAEFPKEGPSILRIQQVVRGDSAAYFCASSPGPQGGQPQHFGDGTRLSIL.

This rearrangement joins TRBV27 to TRBJ2-7; D is unresolved. Trimming took off 3 bases at V and 3 bases at J, with 12 bases between the two ends. Germline V lookup: CDR1 MNHEY, CDR2 SMNVEV (reference sequence). The CDR3 runs 14 residues. CDR3 coding DNA: TGTGCCAGCAGTTTCGGGCCGGAAGGCTACGAGCAGTACTTC. This codes for CASSFGPEGYEQYF.

This clone has a handful of counts. The chain uses TRBV7-9 and TRBJ2-7; TRBD1 aligns across 8 bases. The germline CDR1 and CDR2 sequences are SEHNR and FQNEAQ (reference sequence). V dropped 5 bases and J dropped 4; count of bases not matched to a gene: 7. The CDR3 sequence is 14 residues long. The CDR3 spells CASSLAGGLYEQYF. The CDR3 bases are TGTGCCAGCAGCCTGGCAGGGGGCCTGTACGAGCAGTACTTC.

This clone was counted once. The chain joins TRBV19 to TRBJ1-1; TRBD1 agrees at 8 bases. The CDR3 consists of 15 residues. Germline V gene sequence: CDR1 LNHDA, CDR2 SQIVND (reference sequence). V lost 4 bases, J lost 11 bases, and 15 bases stayed unmatched. The CDR3 region is CASSSWAPGQVAAFF. The CDR3 bases are TGTGCCAGTAGTAGTTGGGCCCCGGGACAGGTGGCCGCTTTCTTT.

This chain links TRBV13 with TRBJ2-1; D gene uncertain. Trimming took 5 bases from V and 6 from J, leaving 11 bases between them. This CDR3 is built from 13 residues. The germline V gene has CDR1 PRHDT and CDR2 FYEKMQ (reference sequence). The CDR3 is CASSLSPANEQFF. The CDR3 DNA is TGTGCCAGCAGCCTAAGCCCCGCCAATGAGCAGTTCTTC.

This clone has just one count. The V call is TRBV18, the J call TRBJ2-7, with 12 bases matching TRBD1. Unmatched junction bases numbered 6, after V lost 5 bases and J lost 7 bases. The CDR3 has 14 residues. Looked up from germline, CDR1 is KGHSH and CDR2 is LQKENI. CDR3 residues: CASSAGQGAEEQYF. DNA of the CDR3: TGTGCCAGCTCAGCGGGACAGGGGGCCGAGGAGCAGTACTTC.

The CDR3: CASSLRQPGGNTIYF. In DNA form, the CDR3 reads TGTGCCAGCAGCTTACGGCAGCCAGGAGGAAACACCATATATTTT. The chain combines TRBV7-6 with TRBJ1-3; D is unclear. The germline V gene has CDR1 SGHVS and CDR2 FNYEAQ. Between the trimmed V and J ends, which lost 2 bases and 4 bases, there was a span of 12 bases. The CDR3 length is 15 residues.

The chain recombines TRBV19 with TRBJ2-3; 10 nucleotides agree with TRBD1. This CDR3 contains 14 residues. Germline V gives CDR1 LNHDA, CDR2 SQIVND (reference sequence). The junction had 5 bases not matched to a gene; V was cut back by 5 bases and J by 6 bases. The CDR3 sequence is CASSFGTGVDTQYF. In nucleotides, the CDR3 is TGTGCCAGTAGTTTTGGGACAGGGGTGGATACGCAGTATTTT.

V is TRBV7-8 and J is TRBJ2-1, with D hard to call. This CDR3 region has 14 residues. Germline V gene lookup returns CDR1 SGHVS and CDR2 FQNEAQ. V gave up 5 bases and J gave up 8 bases, with 16 bases separating them. CDR3 region: CASSPHLRLDEQFF. For the CDR3, the DNA is TGTGCCAGCAGCCCCCACCTCCGTCTGGATGAGCAGTTCTTC.